A selection of T cell receptor beta chains follows, all from one sample in a study of beta chain features in type 1 diabetes. Measured with immunoSEQ multiplex PCR; TCRdb has only the in-frame clones, and not every one. The data show 680,000 or so clones, roughly a sixth seen once. Material: naive CD4+ T cells from blood. Receptor source: a man between 18 and 35 years old in good health. The CDR3 runs from the conserved cysteine through the conserved F or W. Each record gives: CDR3 protein, J gene, V gene, D gene. A D gene is named only where the DNA matches it firmly.

CDR3: CASSVEGDSNQPQHF
J: TRBJ1-5
V: TRBV2
D: .

CDR3: CASSQSLANSPNQPQHF
J: TRBJ1-5
V: TRBV16
D: .

CDR3: CASSVDRGAYEQYF
J: TRBJ2-7
V: TRBV5-1
D: TRBD1

CDR3: CASSFEGKPYEQYF
J: TRBJ2-7
V: TRBV28
D: .

CDR3: CASSLGQVHYGYTF
J: TRBJ1-2
V: TRBV5-6
D: .

CDR3: CASSLAFSKGQETQYF
J: TRBJ2-5
V: TRBV5-4
D: .

CDR3: CASSLRLINSPLHF
J: TRBJ1-6
V: TRBV7-2
D: .

CDR3: CASREGLGLTQYF
J: TRBJ2-3
V: TRBV25-1
D: TRBD2

CDR3: CASSSSGGRNEQFF
J: TRBJ2-1
V: TRBV5-6
D: .

CDR3: CATSRQGAKNIQYF
J: TRBJ2-4
V: TRBV15
D: .

CDR3: CASSLVEGVAGEQYF
J: TRBJ2-7
V: TRBV7-9
D: .

CDR3: CASSSITGSVGELFF
J: TRBJ2-2
V: TRBV7-7
D: .

CDR3: CASSPGGESPLHF
J: TRBJ1-6
V: TRBV7-2
D: .

CDR3: CASMGGWQPQHF
J: TRBJ1-5
V: TRBV28
D: .

CDR3: CASSLGAKNTEAFF
J: TRBJ1-1
V: TRBV5-1
D: .

CDR3: CASSYSLAGRNEQFF
J: TRBJ2-1
V: TRBV6-5
D: TRBD2

CDR3: CASSLVAGPKTYEQYF
J: TRBJ2-7
V: TRBV7-9
D: .

CDR3: CASSPDLADTQYF
J: TRBJ2-3
V: TRBV18
D: .

CDR3: CASTDVGQFGVGANVLTF
J: TRBJ2-6
V: TRBV5-6
D: TRBD1

CDR3: CASSQVGENTEAFF
J: TRBJ1-1
V: TRBV14
D: .

CDR3: CASSLAPFEQYF
J: .
V: TRBV7-2
D: .

CDR3: CASSSPGQGTNGYTF
J: TRBJ1-2
V: TRBV13
D: TRBD1

CDR3: CASSPGTSGRTDTQYF
J: TRBJ2-3
V: TRBV7-2
D: TRBD2

CDR3: CASSLTGRSYNEQFF
J: TRBJ2-1
V: TRBV5-8
D: .

CDR3: CSGRYNEQFF
J: TRBJ2-1
V: TRBV20-1
D: .

CDR3: CASSWERGRGYTF
J: TRBJ1-2
V: TRBV5-4
D: .

CDR3: CASRPGQGYGYTF
J: TRBJ1-2
V: TRBV5-1
D: TRBD1

CDR3: CASSLISGRAYNEQFF
J: TRBJ2-1
V: TRBV28
D: TRBD2

CDR3: CASNPQGADYGYTF
J: TRBJ1-2
V: TRBV4-1
D: TRBD1

CDR3: CASNRPATGPYNEQFF
J: TRBJ2-1
V: TRBV28
D: TRBD1

CDR3: CASTFSQTGPGGYTF
J: TRBJ1-2
V: TRBV7-2
D: .

CDR3: CASNILAGGTDTQYF
J: TRBJ2-3
V: TRBV28
D: TRBD2

CDR3: CAIGPVTDTQYF
J: TRBJ2-3
V: TRBV10-3
D: .

CDR3: CASTQGSGNTIYF
J: TRBJ1-3
V: TRBV28
D: .

CDR3: CASSVEAGGDTEAFF
J: TRBJ1-1
V: TRBV9
D: .

CDR3: CASSTSLYGYTF
J: TRBJ1-2
V: TRBV5-1
D: .

CDR3: CASSPSFGDEAFF
J: TRBJ1-1
V: TRBV7-2
D: .

CDR3: CASSLTTGRGRETQYF
J: TRBJ2-5
V: TRBV7-8
D: .

CDR3: CASRQSPATNEKLFF
J: TRBJ1-4
V: TRBV27
D: .

CDR3: CASGSGLAWEQFF
J: TRBJ2-1
V: TRBV12-5
D: TRBD2

CDR3: CASSPDRRSHYEQYF
J: TRBJ2-7
V: TRBV18
D: .

CDR3: CASSLGSRGWEETQYF
J: TRBJ2-5
V: TRBV5-1
D: .

CDR3: CASSGQGIEKLFF
J: TRBJ1-4
V: TRBV2
D: TRBD1

CDR3: CASSLRLRGADTQYF
J: TRBJ2-3
V: TRBV7-2
D: TRBD2

CDR3: CASSRLAPGLADPMKQYF
J: TRBJ2-7
V: TRBV7-2
D: TRBD2

CDR3: CAWTGTGWGYTF
J: TRBJ1-2
V: TRBV30
D: TRBD1

CDR3: CASSQRDRTYGYTF
J: TRBJ1-2
V: TRBV7-2
D: TRBD1

CDR3: CASRTPRSGNTIYF
J: TRBJ1-3
V: TRBV11-2
D: .

CDR3: CASGWADTQYF
J: TRBJ2-3
V: TRBV11-2
D: .

CDR3: CASSLIATKSTDTQYF
J: TRBJ2-3
V: TRBV5-6
D: .